This paragraph reports one T cell receptor (beta chain). Enrollees, roughly 18 to 90 years old, lived in 24 US areas. Donors in Cohort 3 who had recovered were those with two negative PCRs, healthcare professional clearance, or resolution of their symptoms. Germline-derived CDR1 and CDR2 are SEHNR and FQNEAQ (reference sequence). The V end was cut by 8 bases, the J end by 5 bases, with 15 bases between. The CDR3 loop spans 13 amino acids. This record comes from a study of blood T cell repertoires in COVID-19. This table comes from immunoSEQ multiplex PCR, and its TCRdb copy is limited to in-frame clones, with some not included. The sample records around 300,000 clones, 75% to 90% being singletons.

The V and J genes are TRBV7-9 and TRBJ1-1, with unresolved D. The TCR sequence derives from a woman in her thirties or forties who had recovered from COVID-19. The sequencing input was PBMCs or T cells enriched from blood (not recorded which). The CDR3 loop reads CASVRSAGTEAFF. The CDR3 bases are TGTGCCAGCGTCCGGAGCGCGGGAACTGAAGCTTTCTTT.